This record concerns one TCR beta chain sequence. Its antigen is unidentified. Patients who had autoimmune disease history or got systemic immunosuppression were left out. Profiling relied on immunoSEQ multiplex PCR, and the TCRdb table lists in-frame clones only, not all of them. The repertoire holds 30,000 or so clones, 60% to 85% seen once, with approximately 22% in the top ten. This sample is drawn from a study of OX40 agonist ivuxolimab in advanced cancers. Study overall: Dose-escalation patients were diagnosed with hepatocellular carcinoma, melanoma, renal cell cancer or head and neck cancer. Therapy given before enrollment (anti-PD-1, anti-PD-L1 or anti-CTLA-4) was allowed, and 30% to 50% had some.

Germline V lookup: CDR1 SEHNR, CDR2 FQNEAQ (reference sequence). J lost 1 base, V lost 4 bases, and 8 bases had no gene match. This CDR3 region has 16 residues. Regarding the study as a whole: Researchers report that CD8+ T cells had, on average, more expanded clones than CD4+.

The chain carries TRBV7-9 and TRBJ2-3; TRBD2 agrees at 7 bases. Here the sequenced sample was CD4+ or CD8+ T cells sorted from blood, taken in a trial of the OX40 agonist ivuxolimab. This receptor was obtained from an adult with an advanced solid tumor such as melanoma, head and neck, liver or kidney cancer. Here the CDR3 DNA reads TGTGCCAGCAGCTCAGCAGCGGGGCTCCGCACAGATACGCAGTATTTT. Translating gives CASSSAAGLRTDTQYF.